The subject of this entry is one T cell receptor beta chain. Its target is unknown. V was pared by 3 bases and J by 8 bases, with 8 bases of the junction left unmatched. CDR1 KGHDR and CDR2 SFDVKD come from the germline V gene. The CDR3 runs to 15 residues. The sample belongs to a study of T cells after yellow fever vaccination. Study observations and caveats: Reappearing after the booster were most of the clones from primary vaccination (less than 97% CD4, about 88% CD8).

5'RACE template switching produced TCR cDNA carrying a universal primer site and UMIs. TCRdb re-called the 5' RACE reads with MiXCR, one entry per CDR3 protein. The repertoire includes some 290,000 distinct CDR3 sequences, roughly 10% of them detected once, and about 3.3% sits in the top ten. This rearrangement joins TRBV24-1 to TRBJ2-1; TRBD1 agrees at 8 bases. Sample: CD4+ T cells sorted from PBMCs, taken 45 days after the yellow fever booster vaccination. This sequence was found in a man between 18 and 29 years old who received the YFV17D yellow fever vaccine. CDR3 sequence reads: CATSDGTGRYYEQFF. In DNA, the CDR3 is TGTGCCACCAGTGATGGGACAGGTCGATACTATGAGCAGTTCTTC.